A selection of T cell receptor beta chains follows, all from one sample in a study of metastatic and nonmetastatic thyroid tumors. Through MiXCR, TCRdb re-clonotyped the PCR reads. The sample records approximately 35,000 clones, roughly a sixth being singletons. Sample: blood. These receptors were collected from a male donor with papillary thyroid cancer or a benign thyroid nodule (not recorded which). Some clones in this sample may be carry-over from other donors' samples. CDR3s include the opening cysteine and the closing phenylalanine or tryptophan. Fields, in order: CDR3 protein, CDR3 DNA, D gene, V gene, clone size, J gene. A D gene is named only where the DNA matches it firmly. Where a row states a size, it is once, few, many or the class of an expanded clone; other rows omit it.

CDR3: CASSERGPNYEQYF
DNA: TGTGCCAGCAGTGAAAGGGGGCCTAATTACGAGCAGTACTTC
D: TRBD1
V: TRBV6-1
size: medium-sized
J: TRBJ2-7

CDR3: CASSETDNTEAFF
DNA: TGTGCCAGCAGTGAAACAGACAACACTGAAGCTTTCTTT
D: NA
V: TRBV6-4
size: many
J: TRBJ1-1

CDR3: CASSQDLAAGQPQHF
DNA: TGTGCCAGCAGCCAAGATCTGGCAGCGGGGCAGCCCCAGCATTTT
D: NA
V: TRBV4-2
size: NA
J: TRBJ1-5

CDR3: CASSLGAGVVHEQYF
DNA: TGTGCCAGCAGTTTAGGGGCGGGAGTGGTCCACGAGCAGTACTTC
D: TRBD2
V: TRBV28
size: many
J: TRBJ2-7

CDR3: CASSPMEGARSYGYTF
DNA: TGTGCCAGCAGCCCAATGGAGGGGGCTCGGTCCTATGGCTACACCTTC
D: TRBD1
V: TRBV11-2
size: NA
J: TRBJ1-2

CDR3: CASRENSNQPQHF
DNA: TGCGCCAGCAGAGAGAATAGCAATCAGCCCCAGCATTTT
D: NA
V: TRBV10-2
size: many
J: TRBJ1-5

CDR3: CASSPPGDTTSVLHDGYTF
DNA: TGTGCCAGCTCACCACCGGGTGATACGACATCAGTCCTGCATGATGGCTACACCTTC
D: NA
V: TRBV18
size: many
J: TRBJ1-2

CDR3: CASSQVSLPGYGYTF
DNA: TGCGCCAGCAGCCAAGTGTCACTTCCAGGCTATGGCTACACCTTC
D: NA
V: TRBV4-3
size: many
J: TRBJ1-2

CDR3: CATSRQGPYNEQFF
DNA: TGTGCCACCAGCAGACAGGGACCCTACAATGAGCAGTTCTTC
D: NA
V: TRBV15
size: NA
J: TRBJ2-1

CDR3: CASSQVLAVYNEQFF
DNA: TGCGCCAGCAGCCAAGTTCTAGCGGTCTACAATGAGCAGTTCTTC
D: TRBD2
V: TRBV4-1
size: many
J: TRBJ2-1